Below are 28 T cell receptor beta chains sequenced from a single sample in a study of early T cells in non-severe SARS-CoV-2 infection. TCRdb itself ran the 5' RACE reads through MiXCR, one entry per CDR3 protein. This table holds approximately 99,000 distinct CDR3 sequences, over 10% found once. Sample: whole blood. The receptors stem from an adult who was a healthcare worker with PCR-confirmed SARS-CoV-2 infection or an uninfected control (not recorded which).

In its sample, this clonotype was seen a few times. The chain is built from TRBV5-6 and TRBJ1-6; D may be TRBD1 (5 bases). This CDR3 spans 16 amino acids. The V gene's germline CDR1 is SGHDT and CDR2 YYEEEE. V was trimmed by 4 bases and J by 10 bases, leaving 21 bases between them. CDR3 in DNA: TGTGCCAGCAGCGTCCGGGACTCCCCTAGGCGATCACCCCTCCACTTT. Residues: CASSVRDSPRRSPLHF.

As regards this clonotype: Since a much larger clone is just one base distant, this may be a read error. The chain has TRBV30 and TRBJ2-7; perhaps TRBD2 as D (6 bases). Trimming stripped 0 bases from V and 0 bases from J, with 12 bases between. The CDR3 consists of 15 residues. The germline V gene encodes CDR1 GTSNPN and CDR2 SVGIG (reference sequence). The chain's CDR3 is CAWSVPSDRSYEQYF. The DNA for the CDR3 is TGTGCCTGGAGTGTACCTAGCGATCGCTCCTACGAGCAGTACTTC. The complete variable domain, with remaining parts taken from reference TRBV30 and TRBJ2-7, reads SQTIHQWPATLVQPVGSPLSLECTVEGTSNPNLYWYRQAAGRGLQLLFYSVGIGQISSEVPQNLSASRPQDRQFILSSKKLLLSDSGFYLCAWSVPSDRSYEQYFGPGTRLTVT.

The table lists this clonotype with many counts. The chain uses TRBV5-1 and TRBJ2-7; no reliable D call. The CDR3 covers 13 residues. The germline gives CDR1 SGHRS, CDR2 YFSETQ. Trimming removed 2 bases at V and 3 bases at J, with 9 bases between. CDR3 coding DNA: TGCGCCAGCAGCTTTGGGAATCACTACGAGCAGTACTTC. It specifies CASSFGNHYEQYF. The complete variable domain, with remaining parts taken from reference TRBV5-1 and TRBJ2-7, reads KAGVTQTPRYLIKTRGQQVTLSCSPISGHRSVSWYQQTPGQGLQFLFEYFSETQRNKGNFPGRFSGRQFSNSRSEMNVSTLELGDSALYLCASSFGNHYEQYFGPGTRLTVT.

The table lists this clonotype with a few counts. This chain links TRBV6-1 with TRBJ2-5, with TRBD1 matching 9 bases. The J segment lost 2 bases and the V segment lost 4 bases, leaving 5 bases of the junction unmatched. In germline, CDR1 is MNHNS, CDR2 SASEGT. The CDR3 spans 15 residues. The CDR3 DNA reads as TGTGCCAGCAGTGGAACAGGGGGCGTACAAGAGACCCAGTACTTC. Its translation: CASSGTGGVQETQYF.

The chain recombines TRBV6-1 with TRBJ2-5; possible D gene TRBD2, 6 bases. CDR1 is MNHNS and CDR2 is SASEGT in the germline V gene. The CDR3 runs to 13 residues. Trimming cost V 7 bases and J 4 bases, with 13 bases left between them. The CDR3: CASTRQGGETQYF. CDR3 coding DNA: TGTGCCAGCACGCGTCAGGGAGGAGAGACCCAGTACTTC.

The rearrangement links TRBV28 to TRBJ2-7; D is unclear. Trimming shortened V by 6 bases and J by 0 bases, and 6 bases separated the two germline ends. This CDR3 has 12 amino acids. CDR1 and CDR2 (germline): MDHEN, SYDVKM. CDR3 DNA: TGTGCCAGCAGGGAGAGCTCCTACGAGCAGTACTTC. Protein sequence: CASRESSYEQYF.

In DNA form, the CDR3 reads TGTGCCAGCAGGGCGGGACTAGCGGGGGATCACGAGCAGTACTTC. It is translated as CASRAGLAGDHEQYF. The chain combines TRBV12-3 or TRBV12-4 with TRBJ2-7; TRBD2 matches 14 bases. V lost 6 bases to trimming and J lost 5 bases; unmatched junction nucleotides: 6. The CDR3 length is 15 residues.

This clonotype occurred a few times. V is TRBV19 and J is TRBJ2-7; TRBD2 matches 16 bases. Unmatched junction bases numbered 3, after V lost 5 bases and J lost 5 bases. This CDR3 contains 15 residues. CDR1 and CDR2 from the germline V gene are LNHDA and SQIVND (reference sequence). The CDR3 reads CASSPGTSGRDEQYF. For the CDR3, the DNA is TGTGCCAGTAGTCCTGGGACTAGCGGGAGGGACGAGCAGTACTTC.

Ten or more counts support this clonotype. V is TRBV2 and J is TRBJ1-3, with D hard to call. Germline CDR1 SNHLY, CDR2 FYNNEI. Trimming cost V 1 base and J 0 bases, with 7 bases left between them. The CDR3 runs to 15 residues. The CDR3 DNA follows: TGTGCCAGCAGTGAAGTTAGAACCTCTGGAAACACCATATATTTT. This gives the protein CASSEVRTSGNTIYF. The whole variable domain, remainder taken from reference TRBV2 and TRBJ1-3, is EPEVTQTPSHQVTQMGQEVILRCVPISNHLYFYWYRQILGQKVEFLVSFYNNEISEKSEIFDDQFSVERPDGSNFTLKIRSTKLEDSAMYFCASSEVRTSGNTIYFGEGSWLTVV.

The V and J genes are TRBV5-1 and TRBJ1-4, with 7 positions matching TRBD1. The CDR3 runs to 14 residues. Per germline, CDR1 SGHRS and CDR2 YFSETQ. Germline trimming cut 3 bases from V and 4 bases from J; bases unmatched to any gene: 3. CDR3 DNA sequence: TGCGCCAGCAGCTCACAGGGGATTAATGAAAAACTGTTTTTT. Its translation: CASSSQGINEKLFF.

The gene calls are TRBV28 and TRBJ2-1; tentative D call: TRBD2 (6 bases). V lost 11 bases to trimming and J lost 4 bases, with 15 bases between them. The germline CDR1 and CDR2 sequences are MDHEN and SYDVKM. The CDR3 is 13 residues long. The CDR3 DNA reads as TGTGCCTCGGTAGCGGACTCATACAATGAGCAGTTCTTC. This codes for CASVADSYNEQFF.

The CDR3 nucleotides read TGTGCCAGCAGTTCGTTCCCGATGCCGGTCTATGGCTACACCTTC. Translation: CASSSFPMPVYGYTF. The chain uses TRBV14 and TRBJ1-2; D not certain. The V and J ends lost 6 bases and 4 bases respectively, with 18 bases between them. Germline V gene sequence: CDR1 SGHDN, CDR2 FVKESK. There are 15 residues in the CDR3.

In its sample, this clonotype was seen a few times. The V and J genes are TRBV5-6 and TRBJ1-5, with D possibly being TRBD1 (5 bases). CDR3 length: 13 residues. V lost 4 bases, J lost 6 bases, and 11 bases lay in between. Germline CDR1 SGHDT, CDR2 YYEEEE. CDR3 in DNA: TGTGCCAGCAGCGGGCAGGGTTTTCAGCCCCAGCATTTT. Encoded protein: CASSGQGFQPQHF.

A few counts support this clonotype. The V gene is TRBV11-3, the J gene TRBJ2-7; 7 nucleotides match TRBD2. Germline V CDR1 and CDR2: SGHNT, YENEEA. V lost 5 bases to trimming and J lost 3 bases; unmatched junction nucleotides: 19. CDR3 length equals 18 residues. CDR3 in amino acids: CASSPRGGGPSNIYEQYF. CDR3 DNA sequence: TGTGCCAGCAGCCCCAGAGGCGGGGGACCGTCAAATATCTACGAGCAGTACTTC.

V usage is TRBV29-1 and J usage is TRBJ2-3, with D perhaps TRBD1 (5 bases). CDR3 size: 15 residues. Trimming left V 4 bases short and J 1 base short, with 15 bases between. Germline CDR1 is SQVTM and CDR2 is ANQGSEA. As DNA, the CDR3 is TGCAGCGTTGGCCCAGGGTTTGGGGGCACAGATACGCAGTATTTT. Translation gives CSVGPGFGGTDTQYF.

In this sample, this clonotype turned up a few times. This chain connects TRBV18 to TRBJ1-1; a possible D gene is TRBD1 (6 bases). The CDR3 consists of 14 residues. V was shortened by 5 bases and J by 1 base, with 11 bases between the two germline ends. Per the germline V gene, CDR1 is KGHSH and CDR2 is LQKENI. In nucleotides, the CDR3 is TGTGCCAGCTCAGGCAGGGGACCGAACACTGAAGCTTTCTTT. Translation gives CASSGRGPNTEAFF.

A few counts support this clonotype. For the CDR3, the DNA is TGTGCCTGGAGTGTACGAGGAGGGCCAGCTAACTATGGCTACACCTTC. Protein: CAWSVRGGPANYGYTF. This sequence joins TRBV30 and TRBJ1-2; D ambiguous. The germline CDR1 and CDR2 sequences are GTSNPN and SVGIG (reference sequence). The CDR3 is made up of 16 amino acids. The ends were cut back, 0 bases at V and 0 bases at J, with 14 bases in the middle.

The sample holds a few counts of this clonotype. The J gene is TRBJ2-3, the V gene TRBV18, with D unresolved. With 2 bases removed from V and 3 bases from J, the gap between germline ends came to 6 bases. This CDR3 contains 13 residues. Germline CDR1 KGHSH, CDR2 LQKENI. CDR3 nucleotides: TGTGCCAGCTCACCAAGTATAACAGATACGCAGTATTTT. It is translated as CASSPSITDTQYF.

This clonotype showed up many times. The CDR3 bases are TGTGCCAGCAGCTTAGCTTACCGGGCCCCGAACAATGAGCAGTTCTTC. Amino acids: CASSLAYRAPNNEQFF. The chain joins TRBV7-8 to TRBJ2-1; no definite D call. CDR1 and CDR2 (germline): SGHVS, FQNEAQ. The CDR3 is made up of 16 amino acids. V was pared by 0 bases and J by 5 bases, with 14 bases between. Full variable domain (missing parts from reference TRBV7-8 and TRBJ2-1): GAGVSQSPRYKVAKRGQDVALRCDPISGHVSLFWYQQALGQGPEFLTYFQNEAQLDKSGLPSDRFFAERPEGSVSTLKIQRTQQEDSAVYLCASSLAYRAPNNEQFFGPGTRLTVL.

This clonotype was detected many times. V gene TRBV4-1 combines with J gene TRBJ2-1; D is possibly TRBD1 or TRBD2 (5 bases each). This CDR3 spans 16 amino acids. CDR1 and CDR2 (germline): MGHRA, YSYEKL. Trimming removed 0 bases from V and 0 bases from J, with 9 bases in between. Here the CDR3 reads CASSQDAGSSYNEQFF. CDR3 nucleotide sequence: TGCGCCAGCAGCCAAGACGCAGGGAGCTCCTACAATGAGCAGTTCTTC.

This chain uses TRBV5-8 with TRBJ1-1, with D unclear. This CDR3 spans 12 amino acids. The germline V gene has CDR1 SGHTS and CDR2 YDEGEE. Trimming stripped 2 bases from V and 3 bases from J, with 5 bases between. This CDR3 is CASSLADTEAFF. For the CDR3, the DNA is TGTGCCAGCAGCTTAGCTGACACTGAAGCTTTCTTT.

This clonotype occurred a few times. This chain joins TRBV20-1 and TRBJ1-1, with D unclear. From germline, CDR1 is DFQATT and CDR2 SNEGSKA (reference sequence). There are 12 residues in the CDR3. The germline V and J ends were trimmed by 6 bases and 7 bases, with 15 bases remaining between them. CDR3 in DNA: TGCAGTGCCCTCGGCCGAGCCGGTGAAGCTTTCTTT. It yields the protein CSALGRAGEAFF.

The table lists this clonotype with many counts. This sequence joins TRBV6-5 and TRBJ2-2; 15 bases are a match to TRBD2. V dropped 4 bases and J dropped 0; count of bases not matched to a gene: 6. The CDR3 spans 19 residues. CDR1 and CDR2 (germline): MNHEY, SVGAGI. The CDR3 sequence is CASSSWTSGGASNTGELFF. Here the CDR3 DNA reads TGTGCCAGCAGTTCATGGACTAGCGGGGGGGCCTCGAACACCGGGGAGCTGTTTTTT.

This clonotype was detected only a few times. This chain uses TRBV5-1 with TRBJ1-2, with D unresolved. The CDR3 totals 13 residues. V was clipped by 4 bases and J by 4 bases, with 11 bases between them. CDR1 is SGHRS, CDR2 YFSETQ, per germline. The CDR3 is CASSGTFGYGYTF. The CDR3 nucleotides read TGCGCCAGCAGCGGTACGTTTGGCTATGGCTACACCTTC.

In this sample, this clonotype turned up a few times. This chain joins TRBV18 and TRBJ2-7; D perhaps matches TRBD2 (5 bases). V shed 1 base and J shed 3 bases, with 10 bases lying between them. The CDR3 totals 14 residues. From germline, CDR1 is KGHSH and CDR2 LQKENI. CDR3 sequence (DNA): TGTGCCAGCTCACCACTACCTAGCTACTACGAGCAGTACTTC. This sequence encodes CASSPLPSYYEQYF.

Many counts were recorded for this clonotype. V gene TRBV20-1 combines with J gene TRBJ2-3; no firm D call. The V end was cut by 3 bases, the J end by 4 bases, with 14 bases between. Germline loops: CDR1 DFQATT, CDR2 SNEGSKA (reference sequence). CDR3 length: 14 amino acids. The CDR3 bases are TGCAGTGCTAGTGTACTAATTGGGGCAGATACGCAGTATTTT. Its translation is CSASVLIGADTQYF.

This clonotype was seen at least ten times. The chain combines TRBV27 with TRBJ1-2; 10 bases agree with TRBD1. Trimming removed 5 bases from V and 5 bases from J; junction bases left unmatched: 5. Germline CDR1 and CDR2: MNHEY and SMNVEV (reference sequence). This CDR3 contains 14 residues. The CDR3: CASSRQGALYGYTF. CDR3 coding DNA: TGTGCCAGCAGTCGACAGGGGGCATTGTATGGCTACACCTTC.

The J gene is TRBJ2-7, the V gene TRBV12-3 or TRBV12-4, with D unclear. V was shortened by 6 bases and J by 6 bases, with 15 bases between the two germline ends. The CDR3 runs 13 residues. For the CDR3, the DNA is TGTGCCAGCAGACCCGACACGTCCGGCGAGCAGTACTTC. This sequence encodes CASRPDTSGEQYF.